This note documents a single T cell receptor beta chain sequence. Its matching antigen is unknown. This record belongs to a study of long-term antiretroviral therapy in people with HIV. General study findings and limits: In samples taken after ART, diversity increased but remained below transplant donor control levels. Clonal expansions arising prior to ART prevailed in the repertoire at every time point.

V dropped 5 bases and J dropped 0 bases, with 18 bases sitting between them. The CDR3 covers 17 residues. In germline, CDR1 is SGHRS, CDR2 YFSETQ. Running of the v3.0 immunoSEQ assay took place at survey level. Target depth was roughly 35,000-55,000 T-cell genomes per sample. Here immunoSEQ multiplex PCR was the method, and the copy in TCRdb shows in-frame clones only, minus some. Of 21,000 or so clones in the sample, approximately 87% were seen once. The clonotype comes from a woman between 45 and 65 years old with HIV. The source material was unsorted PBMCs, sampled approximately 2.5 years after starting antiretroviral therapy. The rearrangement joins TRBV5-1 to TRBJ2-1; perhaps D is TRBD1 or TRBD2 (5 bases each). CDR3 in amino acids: CASRFFVGTGSYNEQFF. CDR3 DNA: TGCGCCAGCAGATTTTTCGTGGGGACGGGCTCCTACAATGAGCAGTTCTTC.